The source of this T cell receptor (beta chain) is a study of cytomegalovirus exposure and HLA in healthy donors. Study summary: One earlier analysis, a look at 150 million to 200 million T cells, found almost 120 million unique TCR beta sequences. Overall study results and limits: In a later analysis, TCR beta V- and J-gene trimming was associated with a missense DCLRE1C variant. Data from an earlier analysis indicated that most TCR beta V segments were productive either about 87% or about 30% of the time.

PCR was performed using 60 Vbeta and 13 Jbeta primers. The protocol was immunoSEQ multiplex PCR, while the TCRdb copy is restricted to in-frame clones and leaves out a portion. The profile shows about 150,000 clones, 55% to 85% of them singletons. A remark on this clone: As yet, its antigen is unknown.

The TCR originated in a man aged 35-49 years in good health and CMV-seronegative. The sequenced sample was PBMCs.

The DNA of the CDR3 is TGTGCCAGCAGTTACTCGATGGGAGGTGAGCAGTTCTTC. Its protein is CASSYSMGGEQFF. This chain joins TRBV6-5 and TRBJ2-1; possible D gene TRBD2, 6 bases. Trimming pared 0 bases from V and 9 bases from J, leaving 9 bases between. The CDR3 consists of 13 residues. Germline assignment: CDR1 MNHEY and CDR2 SVGAGI.